This T cell receptor (beta chain) was obtained from a study of T cell clonality in common variable immunodeficiency. Only in-frame clones appear in the TCRdb table, and some are missing; sequencing was by immunoSEQ multiplex PCR. Observed are thousands of clones, no singletons, with the top ten taking roughly 4.9%. This clone was counted only a few times. No antigen is known for it. The read is 3 residues too short to cover the CDR3 end, so that end is filled in from the germline J gene. Study findings and constraints: Common variable immunodeficiency TCR beta sequences reportedly had fewer deletions and N-nucleotide insertions. T cell subpopulation sequencing would be needed to explain CVID clonality.

Of CVID subjects, around 16 were female and around 27 male, mean age approximately 41. Looked up from germline, CDR1 is SEHNR and CDR2 is FQNEAQ (reference sequence). V lost 5 bases and J lost 4, with 14 bases in between. The CDR3 extends over 14 amino acids. The chain uses TRBV7-9 and TRBJ2-5, with D perhaps TRBD2 (6 bases). Sequences were obtained from peripheral blood mononuclear cells. This sequence originates from a human donor with common variable immunodeficiency. The CDR3 here is CASSPPGAGETQYF. The covered CDR3 bases are TGTGCCAGCAGCCCCCCTGGAGCGGGAGAGACC.